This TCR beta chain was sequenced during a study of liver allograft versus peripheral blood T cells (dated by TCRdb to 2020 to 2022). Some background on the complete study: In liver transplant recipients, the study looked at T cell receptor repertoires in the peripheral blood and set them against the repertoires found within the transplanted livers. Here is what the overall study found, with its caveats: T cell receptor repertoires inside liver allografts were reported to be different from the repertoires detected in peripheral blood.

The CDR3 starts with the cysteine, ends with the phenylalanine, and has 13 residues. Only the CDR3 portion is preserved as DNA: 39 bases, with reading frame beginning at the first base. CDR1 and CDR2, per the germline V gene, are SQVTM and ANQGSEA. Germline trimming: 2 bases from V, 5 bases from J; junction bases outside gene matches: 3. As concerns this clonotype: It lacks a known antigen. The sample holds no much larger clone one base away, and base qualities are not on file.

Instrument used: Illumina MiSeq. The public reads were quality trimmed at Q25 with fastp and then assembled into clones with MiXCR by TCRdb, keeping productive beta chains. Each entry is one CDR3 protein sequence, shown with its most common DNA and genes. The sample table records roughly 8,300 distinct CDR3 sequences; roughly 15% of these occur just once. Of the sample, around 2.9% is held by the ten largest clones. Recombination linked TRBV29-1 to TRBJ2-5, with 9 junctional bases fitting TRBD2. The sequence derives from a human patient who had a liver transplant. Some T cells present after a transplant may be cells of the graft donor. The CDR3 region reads CSVELAGLETQYF. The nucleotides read TGCAGCGTTGAACTAGCGGGGCTGGAGACCCAGTACTTC.